What follows are 5 T cell receptor beta chains derived from one specimen sequenced in a study of blood T cell repertoires in COVID-19. Profiling relied on immunoSEQ multiplex PCR, and the TCRdb table lists in-frame clones only, not all of them. The sample consists of roughly 120,000 clones, around 85% of them appearing once. The sequenced material came from peripheral blood. These receptors all come from an older woman with COVID-19, enrolled during active disease.

V gene TRBV10-3 combines with J gene TRBJ1-3; D ambiguous. The CDR3 runs to 21 residues. The V end lost 0 bases, the J end lost 2 bases, and 26 bases lay between the germline ends. The germline gives CDR1 ENHRY, CDR2 SYGVKD. In nucleotides, the CDR3 is TGTGCCATCAGTGAGTCGGATCCGACGCGTCGGACTAGCCCAACTGGAAACACCATATATTTT. Its protein is CAISESDPTRRTSPTGNTIYF.

V is TRBV1 and J is TRBJ1-2; the table gives TRBD1 as D, unverified against the DNA. TRBV1 is a recognized pseudogene. The CDR3 extends over 13 amino acids. The CDR3 here is CTSSRDSSGGYTF. CDR3 coding DNA: TGCACCAGCAGCCGGGACAGCTCTGGGGGCTACACCTTC.

J is TRBJ1-2 and V is TRBV7-6; D perhaps matches TRBD1 (6 bases). The germline gives CDR1 SGHVS, CDR2 FNYEAQ. The CDR3 spans 15 residues. The V end was cut by 6 bases, the J end by 1 base, with 15 bases between. In DNA form, the CDR3 reads TGTGCCAGCAGGCCGGGGGGCTCAAATAACTATGGCTACACCTTC. Amino acid sequence: CASRPGGSNNYGYTF.

The V gene is TRBV18, the J gene TRBJ1-2; 7 nucleotides match TRBD1. Germline values: CDR1 KGHSH, CDR2 LQKENI. This CDR3 region has 17 residues. J lost 2 bases, V lost 2 bases, and 11 bases had no gene match. The CDR3 loop reads CASSPFRPGTENYGYTF. The CDR3 DNA is TGTGCCAGCTCACCATTTCGACCCGGGACAGAGAACTATGGCTACACCTTC.

The chain combines TRBV19 with TRBJ1-2; no definite D call. The CDR3 totals 12 residues. CDR1 is LNHDA and CDR2 is SQIVND in the germline V gene (reference sequence). Trimming left V 7 bases short and J 4 bases short, with 10 bases between. The CDR3 DNA is TGTGCCAGTACCACGGACTCCTATGGCTACACCTTC. This codes for CASTTDSYGYTF.